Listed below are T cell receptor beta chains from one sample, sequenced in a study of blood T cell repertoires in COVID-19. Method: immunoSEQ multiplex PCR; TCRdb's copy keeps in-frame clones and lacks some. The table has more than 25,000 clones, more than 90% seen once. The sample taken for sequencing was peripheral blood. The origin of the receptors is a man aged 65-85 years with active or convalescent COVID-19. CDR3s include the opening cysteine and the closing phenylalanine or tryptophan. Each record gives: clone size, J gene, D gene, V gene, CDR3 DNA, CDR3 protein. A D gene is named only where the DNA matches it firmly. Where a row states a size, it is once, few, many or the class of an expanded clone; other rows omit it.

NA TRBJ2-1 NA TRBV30 TGTGCCTGGAGCCGACAGTACCCGCAGTTCTTC CAWSRQYPQFF
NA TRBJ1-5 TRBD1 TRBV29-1 TGCAGCGCGGGAGGAGGGGGCAGTCAGCCCCAGCATTTT CSAGGGGSQPQHF
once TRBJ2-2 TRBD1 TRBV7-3 TGTGCCAGCAGCTTAATAGGGGGCGGTGGCGGGGAGCTGTTTTTT CASSLIGGGGGELFF
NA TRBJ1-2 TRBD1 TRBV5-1 TGCGCCAGCGGACAGGATAACTATGGCTACACCTTC CASGQDNYGYTF
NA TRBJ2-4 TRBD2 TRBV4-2 TGTGCCAGCAGCCAAGGACTAGCCGTAAACATTCAGTACTTC CASSQGLAVNIQYF
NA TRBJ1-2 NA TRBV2 TGTGCCAGCAGTGAACAGGGGTGGAGTGGCTACACCTTC CASSEQGWSGYTF
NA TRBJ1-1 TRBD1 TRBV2 TGTGCCACCCAACGGGACAGGGGTAACACTGAAGCTTTCTTT CATQRDRGNTEAFF
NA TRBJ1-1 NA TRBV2 TGTGCCGTAAAAGGCAGGGGAAACACTGAAGCTTTCTTT CAVKGRGNTEAFF
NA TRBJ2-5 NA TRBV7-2 TGTGCCAGCAGCCCCCCCGCGGAGACCCAGTACTTC CASSPPAETQYF
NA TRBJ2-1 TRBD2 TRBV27 TGTGCCACCAACCTTCTGGCGGGGGGACGGGGTGAGCAGTTCTTC CATNLLAGGRGEQFF
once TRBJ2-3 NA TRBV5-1 TGCGCCAGCAGCTTGTCCCTATTGGGGGCGGGAGTGGTGCAGTATTTT CASSLSLLGAGVVQYF
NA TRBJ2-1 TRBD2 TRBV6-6 TGTGCCAGTAAATTAGCGGGGGCGTACAATGAGCAGTTCTTC CASKLAGAYNEQFF
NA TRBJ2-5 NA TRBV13 TGTGCCATCTCCGGGGGGGACAGTTCGACCCAGTACTTC CAISGGDSSTQYF
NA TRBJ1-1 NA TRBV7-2 TGTGCCAGTAAACCGGGTCCGTTGGGGCTAAACACTGAAGCTTTCTTT CASKPGPLGLNTEAFF
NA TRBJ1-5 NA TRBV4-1 TGCGCCAGCAGCTTGAGGGTTCGTGATCAGCCCCAGCATTTT CASSLRVRDQPQHF
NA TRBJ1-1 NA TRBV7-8 TGTGCCAGCAGCTCTTTGGTGGGGCGGGGAGGGGGATACACTGAAGCTTTCTTT CASSSLVGRGGGYTEAFF
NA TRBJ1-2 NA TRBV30 TGTGCCTGGAGTGTACTTGGCGGGCGCGGTGGCTACACCTTC CAWSVLGGRGGYTF
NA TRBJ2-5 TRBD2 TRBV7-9 TGTGCCAGCAGCTCCACGACTAGCGGTTATCAAGAGACCCAGTACTTC CASSSTTSGYQETQYF
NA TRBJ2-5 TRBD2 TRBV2 TGTGCCAGCAGACCGGGACTAGCTACAGAGACCCAGTACTTC CASRPGLATETQYF
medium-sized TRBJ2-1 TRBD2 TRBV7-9 TGTGCCAGCAGCCCGACTAGCGGGGATGAGCAGTTCTTC CASSPTSGDEQFF
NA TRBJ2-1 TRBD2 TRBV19 TGTGCCAGTAGATTCAATCCGGGACTAGCGGGAGAGGGGTCCTACAATGAGCAGTTCTTC CASRFNPGLAGEGSYNEQFF
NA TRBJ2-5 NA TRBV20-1 TGCAGTGCCTCATTCAGGGAGACCCAGTACTTC CSASFRETQYF
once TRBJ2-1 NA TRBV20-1 TGCAGTGCTAGTGCCCATCCGGAGGGTGAGCAGTTCTTC CSASAHPEGEQFF